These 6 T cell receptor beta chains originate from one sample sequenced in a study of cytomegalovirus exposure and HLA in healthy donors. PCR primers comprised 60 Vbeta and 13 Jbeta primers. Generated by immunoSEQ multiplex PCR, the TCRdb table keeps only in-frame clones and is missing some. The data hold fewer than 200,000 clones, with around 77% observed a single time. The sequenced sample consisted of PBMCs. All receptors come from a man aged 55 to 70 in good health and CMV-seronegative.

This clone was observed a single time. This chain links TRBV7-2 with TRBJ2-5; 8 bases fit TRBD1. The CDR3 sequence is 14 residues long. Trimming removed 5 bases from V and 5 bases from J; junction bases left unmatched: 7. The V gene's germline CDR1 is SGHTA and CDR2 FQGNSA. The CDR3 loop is CASSPGQGGETQYF. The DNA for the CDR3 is TGTGCCAGCAGCCCAGGACAGGGCGGGGAGACCCAGTACTTC.

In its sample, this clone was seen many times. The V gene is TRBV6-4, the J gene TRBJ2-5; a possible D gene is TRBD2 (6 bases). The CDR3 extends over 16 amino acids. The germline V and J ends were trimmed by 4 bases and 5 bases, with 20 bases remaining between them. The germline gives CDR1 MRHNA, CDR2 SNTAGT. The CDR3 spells CASSVSPGTGRETQYF. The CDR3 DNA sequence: TGTGCCAGCAGTGTTTCTCCGGGGACGGGGAGGGAGACCCAGTACTTC.

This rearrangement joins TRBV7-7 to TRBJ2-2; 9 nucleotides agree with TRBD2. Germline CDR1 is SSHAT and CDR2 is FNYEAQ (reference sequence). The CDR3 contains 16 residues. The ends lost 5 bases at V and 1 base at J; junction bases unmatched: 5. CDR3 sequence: CASSTGLALNTGELFF. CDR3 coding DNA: TGTGCCAGCAGCACGGGACTAGCTTTGAACACCGGGGAGCTGTTTTTT. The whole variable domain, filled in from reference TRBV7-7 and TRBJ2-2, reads GAGVSQSPRYKVTKRGQDVTLRCDPISSHATLYWYQQALGQGPEFLTYFNYEAQPDKSGLPSDRFSAERPEGSISTLTIQRTEQRDSAMYRCASSTGLALNTGELFFGEGSRLTVL.

CDR3 bases: TGTGCCAGCAGTTTGGGGCGGCGGATTAATTCACCCCTCCACTTT. As protein: CASSLGRRINSPLHF. The V call is TRBV28, the J call TRBJ1-6; tentatively, D is TRBD1 (5 bases). This CDR3 is built from 15 residues. V lost 3 bases to trimming and J lost 6 bases, with 12 bases between them. Germline V CDR1 and CDR2: MDHEN, SYDVKM.

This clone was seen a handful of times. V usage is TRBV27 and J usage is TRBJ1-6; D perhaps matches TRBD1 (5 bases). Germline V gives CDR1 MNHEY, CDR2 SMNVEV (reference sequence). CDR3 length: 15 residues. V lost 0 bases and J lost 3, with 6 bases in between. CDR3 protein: CASSLSQVYNSPLHF. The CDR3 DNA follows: TGTGCCAGCAGTTTATCACAGGTCTATAATTCACCCCTCCACTTT.

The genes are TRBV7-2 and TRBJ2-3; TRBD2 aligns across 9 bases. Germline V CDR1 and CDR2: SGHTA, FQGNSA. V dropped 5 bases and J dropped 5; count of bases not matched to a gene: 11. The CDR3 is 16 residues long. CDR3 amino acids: CASSQTSGNILDTQYF. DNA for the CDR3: TGTGCCAGCAGCCAGACTAGCGGTAATATCCTAGATACGCAGTATTTT.